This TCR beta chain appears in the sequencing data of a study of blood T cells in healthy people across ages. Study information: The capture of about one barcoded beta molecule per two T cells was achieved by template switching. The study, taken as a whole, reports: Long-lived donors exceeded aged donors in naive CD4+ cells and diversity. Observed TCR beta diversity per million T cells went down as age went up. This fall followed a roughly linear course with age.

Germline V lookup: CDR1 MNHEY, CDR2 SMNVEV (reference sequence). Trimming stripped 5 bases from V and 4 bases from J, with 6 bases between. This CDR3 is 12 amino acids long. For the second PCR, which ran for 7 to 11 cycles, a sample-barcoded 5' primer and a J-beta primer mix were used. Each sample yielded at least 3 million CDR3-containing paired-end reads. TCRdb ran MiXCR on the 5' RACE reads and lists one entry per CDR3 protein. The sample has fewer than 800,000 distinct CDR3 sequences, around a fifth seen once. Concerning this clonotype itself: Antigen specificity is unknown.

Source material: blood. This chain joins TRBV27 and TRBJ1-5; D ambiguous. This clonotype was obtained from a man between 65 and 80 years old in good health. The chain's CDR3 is CASSNRNQPQHF. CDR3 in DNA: TGTGCCAGCAGTAATCGTAATCAGCCCCAGCATTTT.